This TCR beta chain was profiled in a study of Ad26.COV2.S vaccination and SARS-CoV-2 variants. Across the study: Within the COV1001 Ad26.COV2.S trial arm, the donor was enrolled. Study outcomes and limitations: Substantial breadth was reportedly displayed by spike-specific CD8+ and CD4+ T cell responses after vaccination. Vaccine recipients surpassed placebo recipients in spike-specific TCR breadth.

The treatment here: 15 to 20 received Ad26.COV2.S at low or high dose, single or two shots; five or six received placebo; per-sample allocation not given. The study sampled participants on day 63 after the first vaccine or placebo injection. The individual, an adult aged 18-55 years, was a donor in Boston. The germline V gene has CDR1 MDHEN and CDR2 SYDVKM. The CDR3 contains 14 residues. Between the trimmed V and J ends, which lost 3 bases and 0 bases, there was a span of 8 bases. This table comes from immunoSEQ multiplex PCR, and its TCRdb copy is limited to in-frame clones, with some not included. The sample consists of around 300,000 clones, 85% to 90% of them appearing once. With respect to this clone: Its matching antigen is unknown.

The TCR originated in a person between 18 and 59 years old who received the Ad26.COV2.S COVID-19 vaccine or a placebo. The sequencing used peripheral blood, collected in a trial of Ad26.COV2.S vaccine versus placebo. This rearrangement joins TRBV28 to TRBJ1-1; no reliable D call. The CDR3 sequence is CASSFRGLNTEAFF. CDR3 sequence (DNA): TGTGCCAGCAGTTTTAGAGGATTGAACACTGAAGCTTTCTTT.